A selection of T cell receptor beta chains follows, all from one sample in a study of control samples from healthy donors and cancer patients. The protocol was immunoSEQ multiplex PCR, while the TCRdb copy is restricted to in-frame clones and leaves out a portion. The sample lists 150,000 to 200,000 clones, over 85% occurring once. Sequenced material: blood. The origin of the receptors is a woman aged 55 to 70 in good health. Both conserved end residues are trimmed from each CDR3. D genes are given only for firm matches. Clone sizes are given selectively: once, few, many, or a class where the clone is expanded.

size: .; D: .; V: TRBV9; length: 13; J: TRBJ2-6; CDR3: ASSPWRSGANVLT
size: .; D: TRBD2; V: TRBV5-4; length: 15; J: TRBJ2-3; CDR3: ASSQPGLAGGTDTQY
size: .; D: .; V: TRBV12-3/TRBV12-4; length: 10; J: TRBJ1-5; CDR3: ASSFGGQPQH
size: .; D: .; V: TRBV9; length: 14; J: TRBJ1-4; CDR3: ASSGGLLATNEKLF
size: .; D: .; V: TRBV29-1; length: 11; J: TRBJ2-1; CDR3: SEQGSLGNEQF
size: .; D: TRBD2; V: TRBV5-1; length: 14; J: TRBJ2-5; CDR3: ASSLFPGGPGETQY
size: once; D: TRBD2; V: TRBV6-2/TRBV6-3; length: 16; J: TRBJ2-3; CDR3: ASSYGDLASGGTDTQY
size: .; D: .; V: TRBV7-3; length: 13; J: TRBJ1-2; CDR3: ASRPDGNPNYGYT
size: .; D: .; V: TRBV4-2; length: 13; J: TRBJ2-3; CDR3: ASSQGIGGTDTQY
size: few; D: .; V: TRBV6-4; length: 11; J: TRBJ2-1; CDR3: ASSDLASNEQF
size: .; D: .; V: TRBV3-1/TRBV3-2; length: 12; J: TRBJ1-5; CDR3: ASSLGVSGQPQH
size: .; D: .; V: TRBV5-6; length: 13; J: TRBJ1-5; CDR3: ASSLLGREGQPQH
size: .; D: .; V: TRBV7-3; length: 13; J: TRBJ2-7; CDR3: ASSQNGRTAAEQY
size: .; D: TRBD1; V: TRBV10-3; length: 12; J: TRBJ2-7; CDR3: AIGPRDSIGEQY
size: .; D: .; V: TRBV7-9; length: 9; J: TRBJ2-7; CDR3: ASREGSEQY
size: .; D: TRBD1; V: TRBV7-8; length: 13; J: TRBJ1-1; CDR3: ASSRFEQGRTEAF
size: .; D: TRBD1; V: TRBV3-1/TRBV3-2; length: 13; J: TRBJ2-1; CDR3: ASSQAGTGLNEQF
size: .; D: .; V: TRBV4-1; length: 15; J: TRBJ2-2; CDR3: ASSPDRSGGAAGELF
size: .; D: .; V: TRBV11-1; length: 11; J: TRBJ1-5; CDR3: ASSSDENQPQH
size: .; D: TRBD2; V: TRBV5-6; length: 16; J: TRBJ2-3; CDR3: ASSLALAGNPSTDTQY
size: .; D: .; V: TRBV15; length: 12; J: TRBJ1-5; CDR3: ATSRTGSNQPQH
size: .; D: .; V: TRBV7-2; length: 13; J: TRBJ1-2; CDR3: ASSLDAGSPYGYT
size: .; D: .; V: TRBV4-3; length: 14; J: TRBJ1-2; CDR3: ASSQEWQGNHYGYT